This TCR beta chain is from a study of OX40 agonist ivuxolimab in advanced cancers. About the full investigation: The costimulatory receptor OX40 (CD134) was targeted by ivuxolimab, a fully human IgG2 agonistic monoclonal antibody. A male proportion of around 83% and a mean age of 60 years, ranging from about 23 to 90, were recorded for the dose-escalation cohort. The paper describes the monotherapy dose-escalation part (N = 52 patients) of the phase I trial of ivuxolimab. Patients were allowed to have had prior anti-PD-1, anti-PD-L1 or anti-CTLA-4 therapy, and 40% of the dose-escalation patients had previously received checkpoint inhibitors. Three dose-escalation patients achieved partial responses, one with hepatocellular carcinoma and two with cutaneous melanoma. The purpose of peripheral TCRbeta sequencing was to test whether ivuxolimab changed TCR sequence diversity and led to clonal T-cell expansion. Among the 52 dose-escalation patients, 19 had hepatocellular carcinoma, approximately 15 melanoma, 9 renal cell carcinoma and 9 head and neck cancer. Intravenous ivuxolimab was administered to patients every 2 weeks at six dose levels: 0.01, 0.1, 0.3, 1.5, 3 and 10 mg/kg.

Patients with a history of autoimmune disease or receiving systemic immunosuppression were excluded from the trial. Peripheral blood for TCR sequencing was drawn from every dose cohort at baseline, at cycle 4 day 1 and at cycle 7 day 1. The samples were drawn from a first-in-human, open-label, multicenter phase I dose-escalation trial of ivuxolimab. The trial enrolled adults with locally advanced or metastatic head and neck squamous cell, hepatocellular, melanoma or renal cell carcinoma. Before TCR sequencing, CD4+ T cells and CD8+ T cells were sorted from peripheral blood as separate populations. In the germline V gene, CDR1 corresponds to MNHNS and CDR2 to SASEGT. The germline ends are 15 bases apart after V is trimmed by 6 bases and J by 7 bases. Its CDR3 holds 13 amino acids, cysteine through phenylalanine. Only the CDR3 DNA stays, 39 bases, in frame from base 1. As concerns this clone: Its specific antigen is unknown. No base-level quality is on record; no much larger clone is a single base apart.

Study-wide findings and limitations: Which antigens the clonally expanded peripheral T cells were specific for was not determined. At doses of 0.1 to 3.0 mg/kg, clonal expansion of both CD4+ and CD8+ blood T cells was observed from baseline to week 6. Partial responders in the 0.1-3.0 mg/kg groups had among the lowest normalized peripheral clonal expansion, especially among CD8+ T cells. Low levels of normalized T-cell clonal expansion were also seen in some patients who did not respond. After ivuxolimab, CD8+ T cells had more expanded clones than CD4+ T cells on average.

To sequence the TCRbeta CDR3 region, genomic DNA was isolated from the sorted cells. The immunoSEQ Assay was used to sequence the TCRbeta CDR3 regions. TCRdb obtained this table from immuneACCESS and retained in-frame rearrangements with V and J assigned. These tables miss some clones; where compared with another copy, unresolved V genes account for less than half of the shortfall, and the remainder is unexplained. The sample records about 67,000 clones, approximately 89% of which are singletons. Jointly, the top ten make up more than 9.5% of the sample. Material: CD4+ or CD8+ T cells sorted from blood, obtained in a trial of the OX40 agonist ivuxolimab. This receptor was obtained from an adult with an advanced solid tumor such as melanoma, head and neck, liver or kidney cancer. This sequence uses TRBV6-1 and TRBJ1-1; the D gene is possibly TRBD1, with 5 bases matching. The DNA is TGTGCCAGCAGCCACACCCGAACAGGTGAAGCTTTCTTT. It specifies CASSHTRTGEAFF.